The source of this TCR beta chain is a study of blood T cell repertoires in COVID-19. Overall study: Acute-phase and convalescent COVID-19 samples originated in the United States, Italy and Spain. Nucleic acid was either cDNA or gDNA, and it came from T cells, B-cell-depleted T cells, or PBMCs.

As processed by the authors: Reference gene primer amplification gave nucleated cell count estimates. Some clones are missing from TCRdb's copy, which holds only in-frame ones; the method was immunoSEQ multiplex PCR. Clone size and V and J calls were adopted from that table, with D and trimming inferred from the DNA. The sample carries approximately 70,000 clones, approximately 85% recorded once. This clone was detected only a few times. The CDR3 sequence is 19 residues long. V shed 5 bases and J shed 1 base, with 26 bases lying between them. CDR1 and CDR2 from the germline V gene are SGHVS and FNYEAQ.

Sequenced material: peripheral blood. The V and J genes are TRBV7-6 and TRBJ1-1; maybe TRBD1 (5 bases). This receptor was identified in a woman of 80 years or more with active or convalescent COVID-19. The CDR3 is CASSILVGGSIGRNTEAFF. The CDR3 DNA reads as TGTGCCAGCAGCATATTAGTCGGGGGGTCCATTGGGAGGAACACTGAAGCTTTCTTT.